One sample yielded the 2 T cell receptor beta chains listed below, sequenced in a study of regulatory T cells in long-lasting Graves disease. Noted time point: persistent/refractory GD, antithyroid drugs over 5 years with positive TRAb. The TCR library was made from RNA extracted from PBMCs. HTBI primers from iRepertoire and Arm-PCR of CDR3 regions yielded the TCR beta libraries. TCRdb processed the multiplex PCR reads anew with MiXCR; each CDR3 protein has one entry. The profile shows hundreds of thousands of distinct CDR3 sequences, less than 25% of them singletons. The sequences come from peripheral blood mononuclear cells (PBMCs), collected when the disease was refractory, from a patient treated with antithyroid drugs. The receptors come from a female donor with Graves disease.

This clonotype occurred a few times. The chain uses TRBV6-2 or TRBV6-3 and TRBJ2-2; D is ambiguous. The CDR3 contains 15 residues. Germline CDR1 and CDR2: MNHEY and SVGEGT. V was pared by 0 bases and J by 5 bases, with 10 bases between. CDR3 bases: TGTGCCAGCAGTTACTCGATCTCAGAAACCGGGGAGCTGTTTTTT. Translating it yields CASSYSISETGELFF.

This clonotype turned up a few times. The chain joins TRBV7-3 to TRBJ2-5, with 11 nucleotides matching TRBD2. The CDR3 is made up of 16 amino acids. Trimming at V came to 5 bases and at J to 3 bases, leaving 8 bases not matched to a gene. CDR1 SGHTA and CDR2 FQGTGA come from the germline V gene. The CDR3: CASSQTSGIGEETQYF. The CDR3 DNA reads TGTGCCAGCAGCCAGACTAGCGGGATAGGAGAAGAGACCCAGTACTTC. Filled out from reference TRBV7-3 and TRBJ2-5, the complete variable domain reads GAGVSQTPSNKVTEKGKYVELRCDPISGHTALYWYRQSLGQGPEFLIYFQGTGAADDSGLPNDRFFAVRPEGSVSTLKIQRTERGDSAVYLCASSQTSGIGEETQYFGPGTRLLVL.